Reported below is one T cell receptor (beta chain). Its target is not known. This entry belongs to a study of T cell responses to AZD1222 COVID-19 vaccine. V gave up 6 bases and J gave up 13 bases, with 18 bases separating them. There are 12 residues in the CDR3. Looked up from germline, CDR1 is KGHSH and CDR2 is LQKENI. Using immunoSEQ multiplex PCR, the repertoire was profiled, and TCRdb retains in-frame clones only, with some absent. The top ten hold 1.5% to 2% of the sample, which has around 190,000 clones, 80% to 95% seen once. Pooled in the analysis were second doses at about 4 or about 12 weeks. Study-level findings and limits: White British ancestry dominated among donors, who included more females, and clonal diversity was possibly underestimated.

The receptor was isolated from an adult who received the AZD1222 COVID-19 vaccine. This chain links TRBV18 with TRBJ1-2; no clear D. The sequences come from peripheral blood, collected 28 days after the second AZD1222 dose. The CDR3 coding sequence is TGTGCCAGCTCCCGCGACATTGAGGAGGGCACCTTC. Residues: CASSRDIEEGTF. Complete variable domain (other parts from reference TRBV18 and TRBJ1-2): NAGVMQNPRHLVRRRGQEARLRCSPMKGHSHVYWYRQLPEEGLKFMVYLQKENIIDESGMPKERFSAEFPKEGPSILRIQQVVRGDSAAYFCASSRDIEEGTFGSGTRLTVV.